The 30 T cell receptor beta chains presented below share a single source sample, sequenced in a study of T cell changes during pregnancy in multiple sclerosis. Sequencing used immunoSEQ multiplex PCR; TCRdb keeps in-frame clones, though not all of them. The top ten clones hold around 2.1% of a sample with around 62,000 clones, about nine tenths of them seen once. The sequences come from peripheral blood, collected in the second trimester of pregnancy. The receptors here all came from a female donor in good health, enrolled as a control in a pregnancy study.

The rearrangement joins TRBV7-8 to TRBJ2-7; D is unresolved. Trimming removed 6 bases from V and 5 bases from J, with 17 bases in between. The CDR3 runs 14 residues. Per the germline V gene, CDR1 is SGHVS and CDR2 is FQNEAQ. CDR3 nucleotide sequence: TGTGCCAGCAGAATGACACCACAATCAGACGAGCAGTACTTC. It yields the protein CASRMTPQSDEQYF.

The CDR3 region is CASSMGGRAYTGELFF. The CDR3 nucleotides are TGTGCCAGTAGTATGGGGGGGAGAGCTTACACCGGGGAGCTGTTTTTT. The chain couples TRBV19 to TRBJ2-2; TRBD2 agrees at 7 bases. V dropped 3 bases and J dropped 3; count of bases not matched to a gene: 7. Germline V gene lookup returns CDR1 LNHDA and CDR2 SQIVND (reference sequence). This CDR3 contains 16 residues.

The rearrangement joins TRBV30 to TRBJ1-2; D is undetermined. Germline V gene data show CDR1 as GTSNPN and CDR2 as SVGIG (reference sequence). This CDR3 comprises 15 residues. Trimming cost V 2 bases and J 1 base, with 14 bases left between them. CDR3 DNA sequence: TGTGCCTGGAGTCTGGGAGGGAGGAATAACTATGGCTACACCTTC. It is translated as CAWSLGGRNNYGYTF.

V is TRBV13 and J is TRBJ2-7; 8 bases line up with TRBD2. Germline V gives CDR1 PRHDT, CDR2 FYEKMQ (reference sequence). Germline trimming cut 7 bases from V and 0 bases from J; bases unmatched to any gene: 5. This CDR3 has 14 amino acids. Written as DNA, the CDR3 is TGTGCCAGCACTACCGGGGGGGCCTCCTACGAGCAGTACTTC. This translates into CASTTGGASYEQYF. Full variable domain (outside the CDR3, taken from reference TRBV13 and TRBJ2-7): AAGVIQSPRHLIKEKRETATLKCYPIPRHDTVYWYQQGPGQDPQFLISFYEKMQSDKGSIPDRFSAQQFSDYHSELNMSSLELGDSALYFCASTTGGASYEQYFGPGTRLTVT.

This rearrangement joins TRBV6-6 to TRBJ2-3; 12 nucleotides match TRBD1. The germline V gene encodes CDR1 MNHNY and CDR2 SVGAGI (reference sequence). The trim removed 10 bases at V and 6 bases at J, leaving 5 bases unmatched. This CDR3 has 13 amino acids. The CDR3 sequence: CATGTGGADTQYF. The DNA for the CDR3 is TGTGCCACCGGGACAGGGGGCGCGGATACGCAGTATTTT.

The V call is TRBV29-1, the J call TRBJ2-7; TRBD1 agrees at 7 bases. The germline V gene has CDR1 SQVTM and CDR2 ANQGSEA. The CDR3 runs 12 residues. Trimming at V came to 4 bases and at J to 4 bases, leaving 4 bases not matched to a gene. The CDR3 nucleotides read TGCAGCGTTGGGGCAGGGGGATACGAGCAGTACTTC. As protein: CSVGAGGYEQYF.

The chain couples TRBV7-6 to TRBJ2-5, with D maybe TRBD2 (6 bases). Germline V gene lookup returns CDR1 SGHVS and CDR2 FNYEAQ. The CDR3 sequence is 16 residues long. V lost 1 base to trimming and J lost 6 bases, with 18 bases between them. CDR3 residues: CASSLGEDRFMKTQYF. The CDR3 DNA reads as TGTGCCAGCAGCTTAGGGGAGGACCGTTTTATGAAGACCCAGTACTTC.

The rearrangement links TRBV4-1 to TRBJ2-7, with 8 bases lining up with TRBD1. Germline CDR1 MGHRA, CDR2 YSYEKL. Trimming took 3 bases from V and 5 from J; bases not matched to a gene: 6. The CDR3 totals 14 residues. CDR3 bases: TGCGCCAGCAGCCAGACGGACAGGGCCAACGAGCAGTACTTC. It translates to CASSQTDRANEQYF.

The rearrangement uses TRBV27 and TRBJ1-1; possibly TRBD1 for D (5 bases). From germline, CDR1 is MNHEY and CDR2 SMNVEV (reference sequence). Trimming removed 10 bases at V and 5 bases at J, with 11 bases between. The CDR3 totals 11 residues. The CDR3 here is CAILTGTEAFF. The CDR3 region has the DNA TGTGCCATCCTAACAGGTACTGAAGCTTTCTTT.

This clone turned up a few times. The chain is built from TRBV6-5 and TRBJ1-2; D is unresolved. Trimming pared 5 bases from V and 6 bases from J, leaving 16 bases between. This CDR3 has 14 residues. Germline V gives CDR1 MNHEY, CDR2 SVGAGI. The CDR3 here is CASSTTSRPDGYTF. In DNA, the CDR3 is TGTGCCAGCAGTACGACCTCGCGGCCCGATGGCTACACCTTC.

The V and J genes are TRBV18 and TRBJ1-2; a weak D match, TRBD1 (6 bases). Deletions cut 2 bases from V and 3 bases from J, with 13 bases between. This CDR3 comprises 15 residues. Germline CDR1 KGHSH, CDR2 LQKENI. The CDR3 sequence: CASSPAAGDDYGYTF. The CDR3 bases are TGTGCCAGCTCACCAGCGGCAGGGGACGACTATGGCTACACCTTC. Looking up the rest from reference TRBV18 and TRBJ1-2 gives the full variable domain: NAGVMQNPRHLVRRRGQEARLRCSPMKGHSHVYWYRQLPEEGLKFMVYLQKENIIDESGMPKERFSAEFPKEGPSILRIQQVVRGDSAAYFCASSPAAGDDYGYTFGSGTRLTVV.

Here the CDR3 DNA reads TGCAGCGCCCAAGCGAACACTGAAGCTTTCTTT. Encoded protein: CSAQANTEAFF. This chain uses TRBV29-1 with TRBJ1-1; D unresolved. From germline, CDR1 is SQVTM and CDR2 ANQGSEA. CDR3 size: 11 residues. V lost 7 bases to trimming and J lost 1 base, with 7 bases between them.

V gene TRBV28 combines with J gene TRBJ2-5; 12 bases map to TRBD2. Germline lookup yields CDR1 MDHEN and CDR2 SYDVKM. The CDR3 sequence is 15 residues long. J lost 4 bases, V lost 10 bases, and 10 bases had no gene match. The CDR3 DNA reads as TGTGCCACAACAGGACTAGCGGGGAGGAGAGAGACCCAGTACTTC. It yields the protein CATTGLAGRRETQYF.

This chain connects TRBV5-6 to TRBJ1-1; no definite D call. The germline gives CDR1 SGHDT, CDR2 YYEEEE. This CDR3 is built from 15 residues. V dropped 4 bases and J dropped 4 bases, with 17 bases sitting between them. In DNA form, the CDR3 reads TGTGCCAGCAGCCCCTTTCTGGAGGGTACCACTGAAGCTTTCTTT. Translating it yields CASSPFLEGTTEAFF.

V gene TRBV11-2 combines with J gene TRBJ2-7; 7 bases match TRBD1. Looked up from germline, CDR1 is SGHAT and CDR2 is FQNNGV. The V and J ends lost 5 bases and 5 bases, in that order; junction bases with no gene match: 9. The CDR3 sequence is 14 residues long. CDR3 bases: TGTGCCAGCAGCCTGACGACAGGGATCGACGAGCAGTACTTC. This gives the protein CASSLTTGIDEQYF.

CDR3 in amino acids: CASSMGQLLNYGYTF. CDR3 sequence (DNA): TGTGCCAGCAGCATGGGACAGCTACTGAACTATGGCTACACCTTC. V usage is TRBV13 and J usage is TRBJ1-2; TRBD1 agrees at 7 bases. Unmatched junction bases numbered 8, after V lost 5 bases and J lost 2 bases. Germline loops: CDR1 PRHDT, CDR2 FYEKMQ (reference sequence). This CDR3 has 15 amino acids.

The gene calls are TRBV5-6 and TRBJ2-3, with TRBD2 matching 8 bases. Germline-derived CDR1 and CDR2 are SGHDT and YYEEEE. CDR3 length: 18 amino acids. V gave up 0 bases and J gave up 0 bases; unmatched junction bases: 9. The CDR3 nucleotides read TGTGCCAGCAGCTTGGATCCTAGCGGGTTAACTAGCACAGATACGCAGTATTTT. This gives the protein CASSLDPSGLTSTDTQYF.

This chain links TRBV15 with TRBJ2-7; D is perhaps TRBD1 (6 bases). In germline, CDR1 is LNHNV, CDR2 YYDKDF (reference sequence). The CDR3 is made up of 16 amino acids. V was pared by 5 bases and J by 0 bases, with 17 bases between. The CDR3 region is CATSFAMAGASYEQYF. In DNA, the CDR3 is TGTGCCACCAGCTTTGCAATGGCAGGGGCCTCCTACGAGCAGTACTTC.

V and J are TRBV6-1 and TRBJ1-2, with D perhaps matching TRBD1 (5 bases). V lost 8 bases, J lost 3 bases, and 10 bases lay in between. Germline values: CDR1 MNHNS, CDR2 SASEGT. CDR3 length equals 12 residues. The CDR3, as DNA: TGTGCCAGCGGAGGGACTCACTATGGCTACACCTTC. Translating it yields CASGGTHYGYTF.

The gene calls are TRBV25-1 and TRBJ2-5, with 8 bases that match TRBD1. Germline V gene sequence: CDR1 MGHDK, CDR2 SYGVNS. V lost 2 bases, J lost 10 bases, and 6 bases stayed unmatched. The CDR3 runs 13 residues. The CDR3 DNA reads as TGTGCCAGCAGTGAACCGGGACAGGCGTTCCAGTACTTC. It specifies CASSEPGQAFQYF.

The V call is TRBV5-1, the J call TRBJ1-2; perhaps TRBD1 as D (6 bases). Germline-derived CDR1 and CDR2 are SGHRS and YFSETQ. The CDR3 is 18 residues long. V was clipped by 4 bases and J by 3 bases, with 25 bases between them. The CDR3 DNA reads as TGCGCCAGCAGCCAGAACCCTAATGCCCAGGGGCTTTACTATGGCTACACCTTC. This encodes CASSQNPNAQGLYYGYTF.

This clone was picked up one time. V and J are TRBV28 and TRBJ2-7, with a tentative D call TRBD1 (6 bases). Germline V gene sequence: CDR1 MDHEN, CDR2 SYDVKM. The CDR3 consists of 12 residues. The V gene lost 3 bases and the J gene lost 6 bases, with 9 bases spanning the gap. The CDR3 nucleotides read TGTGCCAGCAGTTTGGGGGCGGGCGAGCAGTACTTC. Its translation is CASSLGAGEQYF.

The chain employs TRBV19 and TRBJ2-2; D is unresolved. Germline V gene lookup returns CDR1 LNHDA and CDR2 SQIVND (reference sequence). Trimming took 5 bases from V and 6 from J, leaving 10 bases between them. The CDR3 runs 13 residues. The CDR3 region has the DNA TGTGCCAGTAGTCCTAGACGTCCCGGGGAGCTGTTTTTT. Encoded protein: CASSPRRPGELFF.

The J gene is TRBJ2-7, the V gene TRBV9; 12 bases line up with TRBD2. This CDR3 is built from 14 residues. The V and J ends lost 3 bases and 6 bases, in that order; junction bases with no gene match: 4. CDR1 is SGDLS, CDR2 YYNGEE, per germline. The CDR3 nucleotides read TGTGCCAGCAGCGCGACTAGCGGGAGTGGCGAGCAGTACTTC. Its protein product is CASSATSGSGEQYF.

This clone was found many times. The V and J genes are TRBV19 and TRBJ2-7, with D possibly being TRBD1 (5 bases). The CDR3 has 14 amino acids. The germline gives CDR1 LNHDA, CDR2 SQIVND (reference sequence). Trimming took off 5 bases at V and 1 base at J, with 12 bases between the two ends. DNA for the CDR3: TGTGCCAGTAGTCTTGACAGTGAATCCTACGAGCAGTACTTC. Translation gives CASSLDSESYEQYF.

The chain combines TRBV29-1 with TRBJ1-1; no reliable D call. CDR1 is SQVTM, CDR2 ANQGSEA, per germline. The length of the CDR3 is 14 residues. Trimming took 5 bases from V and 5 from J, leaving 18 bases between them. CDR3 in DNA: TGCAGCGTTCTGGTAGAGCAGGTGAGAACTGAAGCTTTCTTT. Its translation: CSVLVEQVRTEAFF.

V gene TRBV9 combines with J gene TRBJ1-4; maybe TRBD1 (6 bases). The CDR3 sequence is 18 residues long. CDR1 SGDLS and CDR2 YYNGEE come from the germline V gene. Trimming removed 0 bases at V and 8 bases at J, with 23 bases between. The CDR3 region is CASSVEGEGAGKDEKLFF. The CDR3 DNA follows: TGTGCCAGCAGCGTAGAGGGGGAGGGCGCAGGAAAAGACGAAAAACTGTTTTTT.

V is TRBV14 and J is TRBJ2-3, with TRBD2 as a possible D gene (6 bases). V lost 2 bases to trimming and J lost 0 bases, with 9 bases between them. This CDR3 comprises 15 residues. Germline CDR1 reads SGHDN; CDR2 reads FVKESK. The CDR3 here is CASSQQGGSTDTQYF. The CDR3 nucleotides read TGTGCCAGCAGCCAACAGGGAGGTAGCACAGATACGCAGTATTTT.

This clone is a singleton in its sample. The chain recombines TRBV7-9 with TRBJ2-7, with D possibly being TRBD2 (6 bases). This CDR3 region has 12 residues. The germline V and J ends were trimmed by 8 bases and 3 bases, with 11 bases remaining between them. Germline V gives CDR1 SEHNR, CDR2 FQNEAQ (reference sequence). The CDR3 reads CASAGLLYEQYF. CDR3 bases: TGTGCCAGCGCGGGACTCCTCTACGAGCAGTACTTC. The full variable domain, its missing parts supplied by reference TRBV7-9 and TRBJ2-7, is DTGVSQNPRHKITKRGQNVTFRCDPISEHNRLYWYRQTLGQGPEFLTYFQNEAQLEKSRLLSDRFSAERPKGSFSTLEIQRTEQGDSAMYLCASAGLLYEQYFGPGTRLTVT.

This clone was seen once. The genes are TRBV29-1 and TRBJ2-5; D not resolved. Germline V gene data show CDR1 as SQVTM and CDR2 as ANQGSEA. The CDR3 extends over 10 amino acids. The ends were cut back, 6 bases at V and 5 bases at J, with 7 bases in the middle. The CDR3 here is CSVHSETQYF. The CDR3 DNA sequence: TGCAGCGTCCACTCGGAGACCCAGTACTTC.